Each of the 22 T cell receptor beta chains below was sequenced from the same sample in a study of blood T cell repertoires in COVID-19. Sequencing used immunoSEQ multiplex PCR; TCRdb keeps in-frame clones, though not all of them. Found here are 60,000 to 75,000 clones, approximately 85% of them singletons; the top ten hold around 18%. The sample was peripheral blood. These receptors all come from a human donor in a cohort sampled during active COVID-19.

The V and J genes are TRBV3-1 (or the pseudogene TRBV3-2) and TRBJ2-3, with D maybe TRBD2 (5 bases). The CDR3 loop spans 17 amino acids. Per the germline V gene, CDR1 is LGHDT and CDR2 is YNNKEL (reference sequence). Trimming removed 0 bases from V and 1 base from J, with 14 bases in between. This CDR3 reads CASSQDRRATGTDTQYF. The CDR3 coding sequence is TGTGCCAGCAGCCAAGATCGGCGGGCGACGGGCACAGATACGCAGTATTTT.

The chain is built from TRBV3-1 (or the pseudogene TRBV3-2) and TRBJ2-6, with D tentatively TRBD1 (6 bases). This CDR3 spans 15 amino acids. Trimming stripped 2 bases from V and 1 base from J, with 6 bases between. Germline V gives CDR1 LGHDT, CDR2 YNNKEL (reference sequence). CDR3 in amino acids: CASSQTGSGANVLTF. The CDR3 nucleotides read TGTGCCAGCAGCCAAACAGGGTCTGGGGCCAACGTCCTGACTTTC.

The chain links TRBV19 to TRBJ1-2, with D possibly being TRBD1 (6 bases). From germline, CDR1 is LNHDA and CDR2 SQIVND (reference sequence). The CDR3 totals 16 residues. Trimming left V 7 bases short and J 2 bases short, with 20 bases between. The CDR3 sequence is CASNPKTIGQNYGYTF. The CDR3 DNA is TGTGCCAGTAACCCGAAAACCATAGGACAGAACTATGGCTACACCTTC.

The chain uses TRBV30 and TRBJ1-2, with D possibly TRBD1 on 5 matching bases. CDR1 is GTSNPN and CDR2 is SVGIG in the germline V gene (reference sequence). The V end lost 1 base, the J end lost 5 bases, and 14 bases lay between the germline ends. CDR3 length: 14 residues. The CDR3 region has the DNA TGTGCCTGGAGTGGGGAGGGGACTGGGTATGGCTACACCTTC. Its translation: CAWSGEGTGYGYTF.

Comment on this clone: Other DNA sequences in the same sample also yield this CDR3. The gene calls are TRBV19 and TRBJ2-5, with 10 nucleotides matching TRBD1. Germline V gene data show CDR1 as LNHDA and CDR2 as SQIVND (reference sequence). V lost 5 bases to trimming and J lost 5 bases; unmatched junction nucleotides: 8. There are 15 residues in the CDR3. CDR3 sequence reads: CASSALTGGQETQYF. The CDR3 region has the DNA TGTGCCAGTAGTGCGCTGACAGGGGGCCAGGAGACCCAGTACTTC.

CDR3 sequence reads: CASSMIGGGEDEQFF. Written as DNA, the CDR3 is TGTGCCAGTAGTATGATAGGCGGGGGGGAGGATGAGCAGTTCTTC. This sequence joins TRBV19 and TRBJ2-1, with 9 bases lining up with TRBD2. Trimming removed 3 bases from V and 8 bases from J; junction bases left unmatched: 8. CDR3 size: 15 residues. Germline CDR1 is LNHDA and CDR2 is SQIVND (reference sequence).

The chain joins TRBV6-1 to TRBJ2-7; TRBD2 agrees at 9 bases. Germline values: CDR1 MNHNS, CDR2 SASEGT. The CDR3 covers 15 residues. Trimming at V came to 3 bases and at J to 2 bases, leaving 5 bases not matched to a gene. In DNA, the CDR3 is TGTGCCAGCAGTGACGGACTAGCGAACACCTACGAGCAGTACTTC. It is translated as CASSDGLANTYEQYF.

The count of this clone is one. The rearrangement uses TRBV6-5 and TRBJ1-3, with D uncertain. The CDR3 consists of 14 residues. From germline, CDR1 is MNHEY and CDR2 SVGAGI. Trimming left V 0 bases short and J 7 bases short, with 10 bases between. Here the CDR3 reads CASSYSGGRNTIYF. In DNA, the CDR3 is TGTGCCAGCAGTTACTCGGGAGGGCGGAACACCATATATTTT.

V and J are TRBV6-6 and TRBJ1-1; TRBD1 might be the D (5 bases). V was trimmed by 0 bases and J by 7 bases, leaving 12 bases between them. CDR3 length: 14 residues. Germline V gene sequence: CDR1 MNHNY, CDR2 SVGAGI (reference sequence). The CDR3 spells CASSYSRGTLEAFF. The DNA of the CDR3 is TGTGCCAGCAGTTACTCGCGGGGGACCCTTGAAGCTTTCTTT.

The chain recombines TRBV5-4 with TRBJ1-1; D is perhaps TRBD1 (5 bases). The ends were cut back, 2 bases at V and 2 bases at J, with 7 bases in the middle. Germline V gene sequence: CDR1 SGHNT, CDR2 YYREEE (reference sequence). The CDR3 totals 13 residues. The CDR3 sequence: CASSLGANTEAFF. Written as DNA, the CDR3 is TGTGCCAGCAGCTTAGGGGCCAACACTGAAGCTTTCTTT.

The chain uses TRBV19 and TRBJ2-7; the D gene is possibly TRBD1 (6 bases). The V gene's germline CDR1 is LNHDA and CDR2 SQIVND (reference sequence). The CDR3 length is 17 residues. With 1 base removed from V and 0 bases from J, the gap between germline ends came to 16 bases. The CDR3 spells CASSIAAAKTGSYEQYF. In DNA form, the CDR3 reads TGTGCCAGTAGTATAGCCGCCGCGAAGACAGGCTCCTACGAGCAGTACTTC.

The chain combines TRBV11-2 with TRBJ2-5, with a tentative D call TRBD2 (7 bases). V dropped 1 base and J dropped 3 bases, with 15 bases sitting between them. The CDR3 is made up of 16 amino acids. CDR1 is SGHAT and CDR2 is FQNNGV in the germline V gene. The CDR3 spells CASSLVMRGPEETQYF. DNA of the CDR3: TGTGCCAGCAGCTTAGTCATGCGGGGGCCCGAAGAGACCCAGTACTTC.

The chain employs TRBV7-2 and TRBJ2-1; D is possibly TRBD2 (5 bases). V lost 2 bases and J lost 6, with 11 bases in between. This CDR3 contains 14 residues. Germline lookup yields CDR1 SGHTA and CDR2 FQGNSA. Here the CDR3 DNA reads TGTGCCAGCAGCTTACTGGCTCTAGCCAATGAGCAGTTCTTC. Translating gives CASSLLALANEQFF.

The chain uses TRBV6-6 and TRBJ2-1; 9 bases agree with TRBD1. The germline V gene has CDR1 MNHNY and CDR2 SVGAGI (reference sequence). The CDR3 has 14 residues. The trim removed 6 bases at V and 6 bases at J, leaving 6 bases unmatched. In DNA, the CDR3 is TGTGCCAGCAGCCCCGGGACAGGGTTCAATGAGCAGTTCTTC. It is translated as CASSPGTGFNEQFF.

J is TRBJ2-7 and V is TRBV19; a possible D gene is TRBD2 (5 bases). The CDR3 is made up of 12 amino acids. Trimming removed 3 bases at V and 6 bases at J, with 9 bases between. Germline V gene sequence: CDR1 LNHDA, CDR2 SQIVND (reference sequence). In nucleotides, the CDR3 is TGTGCCAGTAGTATTCCCGGAGGCGAGCAGTACTTC. It codes for CASSIPGGEQYF.

Here the CDR3 DNA reads TGTGCCAGTAGTATCAAGAGCCGTAGCACAGATACGCAGTATTTT. Protein: CASSIKSRSTDTQYF. This chain joins TRBV19 and TRBJ2-3; D is undetermined. V lost 3 bases and J 0 bases, leaving 10 bases between the germline ends. CDR3 length: 15 amino acids. CDR1 and CDR2 from the germline V gene are LNHDA and SQIVND (reference sequence).

The chain joins TRBV6-6 to TRBJ2-1; 7 bases line up with TRBD1. With V trimmed by 7 bases and J by 2 bases, 8 bases remained unmatched. Germline CDR1 MNHNY, CDR2 SVGAGI (reference sequence). This CDR3 is 15 amino acids long. In DNA form, the CDR3 reads TGTGCCAGCAAGGGGGCAAGATCAACCTACAATGAGCAGTTCTTC. It translates to CASKGARSTYNEQFF.

V gene TRBV3-1 (or the pseudogene TRBV3-2) combines with J gene TRBJ2-3, with 8 bases matching TRBD2. The length of the CDR3 is 14 residues. After removal of 4 bases from V and 3 bases from J, the junction contained 3 bases not matched to a gene. Germline V gives CDR1 LGHDT, CDR2 YNNKEL (reference sequence). In DNA, the CDR3 is TGTGCCAGCAGCCTGGGACTAGAAACAGATACGCAGTATTTT. Protein sequence: CASSLGLETDTQYF.

The chain couples TRBV2 to TRBJ1-5; 8 positions match TRBD1. Trimming cost V 3 bases and J 5 bases; bases outside gene matches: 3. Germline V lookup: CDR1 SNHLY, CDR2 FYNNEI. The CDR3 has 14 amino acids. CDR3 residues: CASSENRGDQPQHF. The CDR3 nucleotides are TGTGCCAGCAGTGAGAACAGGGGGGATCAGCCCCAGCATTTT.

This sequence joins TRBV7-9 and TRBJ2-3; no clear D gene. Germline V gene lookup returns CDR1 SEHNR and CDR2 FQNEAQ (reference sequence). This CDR3 region has 14 residues. Trimming removed 7 bases from V and 6 bases from J, with 17 bases in between. CDR3 bases: TGTGCCAGCACCACAGCCGATCGGGTGGATACGCAGTATTTT. It yields the protein CASTTADRVDTQYF. Using reference TRBV7-9 and TRBJ2-3 for the parts outside the CDR3, the full variable domain is DTGVSQNPRHKITKRGQNVTFRCDPISEHNRLYWYRQTLGQGPEFLTYFQNEAQLEKSRLLSDRFSAERPKGSFSTLEIQRTEQGDSAMYLCASTTADRVDTQYFGPGTRLTVL.

The chain couples TRBV19 to TRBJ1-4; D unresolved. Per the germline V gene, CDR1 is LNHDA and CDR2 is SQIVND (reference sequence). The CDR3 consists of 14 residues. Trimming removed 3 bases at V and 8 bases at J, with 13 bases between. This CDR3 reads CASSISGVGEKLFF. As DNA, the CDR3 is TGTGCCAGTAGTATTAGCGGGGTTGGAGAAAAACTGTTTTTT.

The rearrangement uses TRBV18 and TRBJ2-5, with TRBD2 matching 7 bases. This CDR3 is 16 amino acids long. The V gene's germline CDR1 is KGHSH and CDR2 LQKENI. With V trimmed by 2 bases and J by 5 bases, 11 bases remained unmatched. The CDR3 loop reads CASSPVAGPTRETQYF. CDR3 sequence (DNA): TGTGCCAGCTCACCAGTAGCGGGCCCCACGCGGGAGACCCAGTACTTC. The full variable domain, in which reference TRBV18 and TRBJ2-5 provide the parts outside the CDR3, is NAGVMQNPRHLVRRRGQEARLRCSPMKGHSHVYWYRQLPEEGLKFMVYLQKENIIDESGMPKERFSAEFPKEGPSILRIQQVVRGDSAAYFCASSPVAGPTRETQYFGPGTRLLVL.